This is a list of T cell receptor beta chains from one sample in a study of blood T cell repertoires in COVID-19. The repertoire was sequenced with immunoSEQ multiplex PCR; TCRdb's copy has only in-frame clones and lacks some. This repertoire shows about 280,000 clones, 90% found once; its top ten account for about 1.5%. Sequencing was carried out using PBMCs or T cells enriched from blood (not recorded which). These receptors were obtained from a woman between 18 and 30 years old with acute COVID-19. The CDR3 runs from the conserved cysteine through the conserved F or W. Fields, in order: CDR3 DNA, CDR3 protein, J gene, V gene, clone size, D gene. The D gene is left open where the match is weak. Some rows mark clone size as missing; the rest say once, few, many or name a class of expanded clone.

DNA: TGTGCCAGCAGCTTAGCCACGGGGGGGACTGAAGCTTTCTTT
CDR3: CASSLATGGTEAFF
J: TRBJ1-1
V: TRBV11-2
size: .
D: .

DNA: TGTGCCAGCTCATCCCGGGACAGGGGGCTTGGCTACACCTTC
CDR3: CASSSRDRGLGYTF
J: TRBJ1-2
V: TRBV18
size: .
D: TRBD1

DNA: TGTGCCACCAGTCCTGGCGGGAGTGGGGAGACCCAGTACTTC
CDR3: CATSPGGSGETQYF
J: TRBJ2-5
V: TRBV24-1
size: .
D: TRBD2

DNA: TGTGCCAGCAGCCCCGACGGGGGGCTGGGTGAAAAACTGTTTTTT
CDR3: CASSPDGGLGEKLFF
J: TRBJ1-4
V: TRBV7-9
size: once
D: .

DNA: TGTGCCTGGAGTGTACATTCCAGGAATGAAAAACTGTTTTTT
CDR3: CAWSVHSRNEKLFF
J: TRBJ1-4
V: TRBV30
size: .
D: .

DNA: TGTGCCACCAGTGAACTAGCGGGAGACAATGAGCAGTTCTTC
CDR3: CATSELAGDNEQFF
J: TRBJ2-1
V: TRBV24-1
size: .
D: TRBD2

DNA: TGTGCCAGCAGCTTTAGGAGGGACACTGAAGCTTTCTTT
CDR3: CASSFRRDTEAFF
J: TRBJ1-1
V: TRBV11-3
size: .
D: .

DNA: TGCAGTGCTAGTTCCTTTTCTGGGACTAGCGGGGTGTATACGCAGTATTTT
CDR3: CSASSFSGTSGVYTQYF
J: TRBJ2-3
V: TRBV20-1
size: .
D: TRBD2

DNA: TGTGCCTGGAGTGTACCCCGACAGAGCTCCTACAATGAGCAGTTCTTC
CDR3: CAWSVPRQSSYNEQFF
J: TRBJ2-1
V: TRBV30
size: .
D: .

DNA: TGCGCCAGCAGCTTGGGACTTTACTACGAGCAGTACTTC
CDR3: CASSLGLYYEQYF
J: TRBJ2-7
V: TRBV5-1
size: .
D: .

DNA: TGTGCCAGCTCACTCGGACAGGGGGTTAGTCAGCCCCAGCATTTT
CDR3: CASSLGQGVSQPQHF
J: TRBJ1-5
V: TRBV18
size: .
D: TRBD1

DNA: TGTGCCAGCAGCTCCCAGGGGACTAGCGGCTCCTACGAGCAGTACTTC
CDR3: CASSSQGTSGSYEQYF
J: TRBJ2-7
V: TRBV21-1
size: .
D: .

DNA: TGCGCCAGCAGCCAAGAAAAGCGGACCAAGAGCTCCTACAATGAGCAGTTCTTC
CDR3: CASSQEKRTKSSYNEQFF
J: TRBJ2-1
V: TRBV4-1
size: .
D: .

DNA: TGTGCCAGCAGCTACAACCCCCGGGGGTACTCTGGAAACACCATATATTTT
CDR3: CASSYNPRGYSGNTIYF
J: TRBJ1-3
V: TRBV28
size: .
D: .

DNA: TGCGCCAGCAGGTTTTCGGGAGACACTGAAGCTTTCTTT
CDR3: CASRFSGDTEAFF
J: TRBJ1-1
V: TRBV10-2
size: .
D: .

DNA: TGTGCCAGCAGTAGACAGGGGACCTTCAATCAGCCCCAGCATTTT
CDR3: CASSRQGTFNQPQHF
J: TRBJ1-5
V: TRBV28
size: .
D: TRBD1

DNA: TGTGCCAGCAGCTCAATTGGGGGGACTAGCTCCAGGACCTACAATGAGCAGTTCTTC
CDR3: CASSSIGGTSSRTYNEQFF
J: TRBJ2-1
V: TRBV7-3
size: .
D: TRBD2

DNA: TGTGCCAGCAGCTTGGGGGGCGACAGTCTCATCTACGAGCAGTACTTC
CDR3: CASSLGGDSLIYEQYF
J: TRBJ2-7
V: TRBV5-5
size: .
D: .

DNA: TGTGCCAGCGCCTCACAGGGAGGGATCGAAAAACTGTTTTTT
CDR3: CASASQGGIEKLFF
J: TRBJ1-4
V: TRBV28
size: .
D: .

DNA: TGCGCCAGCAGCTTGGACAGGGGGCATCGTGAAAAACTGTTTTTT
CDR3: CASSLDRGHREKLFF
J: TRBJ1-4
V: TRBV5-1
size: .
D: TRBD1

DNA: TGTGCCTGGAGTGCGGGACAGGTTGGCAATCAGCCCCAGCATTTT
CDR3: CAWSAGQVGNQPQHF
J: TRBJ1-5
V: TRBV30
size: .
D: TRBD1

DNA: TGTGCCAGCTCCCTCATGGTGCTCGACAGGTACAATGAGCAGTTCTTC
CDR3: CASSLMVLDRYNEQFF
J: TRBJ2-1
V: TRBV18
size: .
D: .

DNA: TGTGCCACCAGCAGAGTAGGCCTCGGCGGGTCACCCCTCCACTTT
CDR3: CATSRVGLGGSPLHF
J: TRBJ1-6
V: TRBV15
size: .
D: .

DNA: TGTGCCTGGAGTGTAACTCTACTACTCGGCGAGCAGTTCTTC
CDR3: CAWSVTLLLGEQFF
J: TRBJ2-1
V: TRBV30
size: .
D: .

DNA: TGTGCCAGCGGAGACAGGAAGGGCCCCTATGGCTACACCTTC
CDR3: CASGDRKGPYGYTF
J: TRBJ1-2
V: TRBV5-4
size: .
D: .

DNA: TGCGCCAGCAGCCAAGCCGACAGATTAGCCAAAAACATTCAGTACTTC
CDR3: CASSQADRLAKNIQYF
J: TRBJ2-4
V: TRBV4-1
size: .
D: .